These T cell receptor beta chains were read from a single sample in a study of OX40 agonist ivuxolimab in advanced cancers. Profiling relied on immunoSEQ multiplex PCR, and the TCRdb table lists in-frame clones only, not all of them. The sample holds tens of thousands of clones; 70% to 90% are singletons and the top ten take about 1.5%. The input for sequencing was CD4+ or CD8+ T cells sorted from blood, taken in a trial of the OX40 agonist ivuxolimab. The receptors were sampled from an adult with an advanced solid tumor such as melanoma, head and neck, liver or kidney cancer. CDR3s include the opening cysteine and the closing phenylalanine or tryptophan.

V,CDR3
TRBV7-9,CASSSTGLNEKLFF
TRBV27,CASSSPGLSYNEQFF
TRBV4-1,CAGSQRWGFTNTGELFF
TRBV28,CASSPGPGYGYTF
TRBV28,CASSIRPDNQPQHF
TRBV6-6,CASRVEYSNQPQHF
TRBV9,CASSVSQGADTQYF
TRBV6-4,CASSEWGGSDTQYF
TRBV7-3,CASSPQAGPQETQYF
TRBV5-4,CASSRGTSGVYEQYF
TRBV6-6,CASSSGTSSSYNEQFF
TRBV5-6,CASSLRKTRPFF
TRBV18,CASSPTQNTGELFF
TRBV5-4,CASSERLAGITDTQYF
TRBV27,CASSFRAPGLAGFTDTQYF
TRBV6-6,CASRNTRQDSTQYF
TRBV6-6,CASSTRVPGANVLTF
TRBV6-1,CASSEAGGGAEAFF
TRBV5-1,CASSPGQDGDTQYF
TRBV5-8,CASSNSGGGEQFF
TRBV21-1,CASSTGNQPQHF
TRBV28,CASTTGGGTLNTEAFF
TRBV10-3,CAISGAGVEEQYF
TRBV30,CAWSADRHSGNTIYF
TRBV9,CASSVSSDFHEQYF
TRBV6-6,CASSRGGVGQPQHF
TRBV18,CASSLGTNQPQHF
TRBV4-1,CASSQGGVGQPQHF
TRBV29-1,CSVSRAEAFF
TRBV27,CASSVYDRGEYNEQFF
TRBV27,CASSLSLSSGARQFF
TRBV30,CAWSGGGSNYGYTF
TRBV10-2,CASRTSGAATDTQYF
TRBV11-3,CASSRDVTGELFF
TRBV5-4,CASSYGQGRYEQYF
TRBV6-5,CASSVRQGWYEQYF
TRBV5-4,CASSSGQGRLGEQYF
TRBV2,CASSKSGDNEQFF
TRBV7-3,CASSADGTYNEQFF
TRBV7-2,CASSKDSGPETQYF
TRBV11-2,CASSPRTSGSSGTGELFF
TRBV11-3,CASSASSYNEQFF
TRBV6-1,CASSELGMGTQYF
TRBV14,CASSQDRVGGYTF
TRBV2,CATRTSGTSTDTQYF
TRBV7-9,CASSLTGLGEQYF
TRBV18,CASSAGGSNQPQHF
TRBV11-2,CASSLAQDRGRKLYF